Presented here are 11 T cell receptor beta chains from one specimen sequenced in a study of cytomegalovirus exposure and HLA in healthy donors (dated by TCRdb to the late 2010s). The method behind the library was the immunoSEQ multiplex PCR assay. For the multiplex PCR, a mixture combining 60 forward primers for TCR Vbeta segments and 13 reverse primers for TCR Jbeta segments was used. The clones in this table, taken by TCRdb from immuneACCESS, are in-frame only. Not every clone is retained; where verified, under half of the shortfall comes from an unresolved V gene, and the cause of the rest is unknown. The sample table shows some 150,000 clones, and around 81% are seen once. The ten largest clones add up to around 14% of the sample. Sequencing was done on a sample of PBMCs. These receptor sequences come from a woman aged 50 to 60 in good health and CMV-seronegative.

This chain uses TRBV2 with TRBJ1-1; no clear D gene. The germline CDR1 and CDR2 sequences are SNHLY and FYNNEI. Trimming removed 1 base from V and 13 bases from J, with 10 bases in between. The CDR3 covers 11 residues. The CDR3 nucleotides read TGTGCCAGCAGTGAAGAACAGACAAGTTTCTTT. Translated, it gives CASSEEQTSFF. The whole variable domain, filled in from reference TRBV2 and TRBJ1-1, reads EPEVTQTPSHQVTQMGQEVILRCVPISNHLYFYWYRQILGQKVEFLVSFYNNEISEKSEIFDDQFSVERPDGSNFTLKIRSTKLEDSAMYFCASSEEQTSFFGQGTRLTVV.

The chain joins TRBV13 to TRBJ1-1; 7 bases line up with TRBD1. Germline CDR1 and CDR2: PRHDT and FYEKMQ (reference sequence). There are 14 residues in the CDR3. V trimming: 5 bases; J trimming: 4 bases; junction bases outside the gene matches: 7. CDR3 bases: TGTGCCAGCAGCACCAGACAGGGTTTCACTGAAGCTTTCTTT. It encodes CASSTRQGFTEAFF.

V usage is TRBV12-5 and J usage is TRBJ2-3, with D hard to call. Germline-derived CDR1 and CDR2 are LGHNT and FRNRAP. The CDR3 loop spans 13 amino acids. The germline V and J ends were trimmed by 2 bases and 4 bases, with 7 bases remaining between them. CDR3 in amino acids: CASGLSRPDTQYF. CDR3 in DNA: TGTGCTAGTGGTTTGTCTAGACCAGATACGCAGTATTTT. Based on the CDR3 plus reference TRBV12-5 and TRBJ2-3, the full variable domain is DARVTQTPRHKVTEMGQEVTMRCQPILGHNTVFWYRQTMMQGLELLAYFRNRAPLDDSGMPKDRFSAEMPDATLATLKIQPSEPRDSAVYFCASGLSRPDTQYFGPGTRLTVL.

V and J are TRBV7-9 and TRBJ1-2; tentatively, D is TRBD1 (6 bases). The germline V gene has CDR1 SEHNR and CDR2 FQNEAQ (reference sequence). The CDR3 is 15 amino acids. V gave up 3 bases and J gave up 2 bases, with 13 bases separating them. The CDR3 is CASSLYRTENYGYTF. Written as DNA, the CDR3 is TGTGCCAGCAGCTTGTATCGGACAGAAAACTATGGCTACACCTTC.

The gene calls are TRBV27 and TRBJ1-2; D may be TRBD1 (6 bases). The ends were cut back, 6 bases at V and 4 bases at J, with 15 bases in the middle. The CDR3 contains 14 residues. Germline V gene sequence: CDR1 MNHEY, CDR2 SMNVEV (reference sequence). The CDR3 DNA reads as TGTGCCAGCAGGCCCACAGGGATTGGCTATGGCTACACCTTC. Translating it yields CASRPTGIGYGYTF.

CDR3 bases: TGTGCCAGCAGCCAAGAAACGATGAGTGGCACTGAAGCTTTCTTT. Encoded protein: CASSQETMSGTEAFF. V and J are TRBV4-2 and TRBJ1-1; no firm D call. The CDR3 has 15 amino acids. Germline lookup yields CDR1 LGHNA and CDR2 YNFKEQ. Trimming stripped 0 bases from V and 4 bases from J, with 12 bases between.

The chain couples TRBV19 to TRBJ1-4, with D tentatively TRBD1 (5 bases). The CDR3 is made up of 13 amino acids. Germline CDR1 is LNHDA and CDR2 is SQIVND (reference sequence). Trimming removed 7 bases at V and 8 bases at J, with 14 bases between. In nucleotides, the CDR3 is TGTGCCAGTACCTCCTCCGGGGGGGAAAAACTGTTTTTT. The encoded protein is CASTSSGGEKLFF.

CDR3 amino acids: CASSYLGQLNQPQHF. DNA for the CDR3: TGTGCCAGCAGTTACTTAGGACAGTTAAATCAGCCCCAGCATTTT. The chain has TRBV6-6 and TRBJ1-5; possibly TRBD1 for D (6 bases). Trimming removed 1 base at V and 4 bases at J, with 11 bases between. Per the germline V gene, CDR1 is MNHNY and CDR2 is SVGAGI (reference sequence). CDR3 length: 15 residues.

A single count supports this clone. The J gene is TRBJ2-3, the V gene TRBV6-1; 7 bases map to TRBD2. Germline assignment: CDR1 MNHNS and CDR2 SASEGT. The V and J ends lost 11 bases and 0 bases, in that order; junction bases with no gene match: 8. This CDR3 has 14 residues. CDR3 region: CASERGESTDTQYF. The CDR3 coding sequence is TGTGCCTCCGAGCGGGGCGAAAGCACAGATACGCAGTATTTT.

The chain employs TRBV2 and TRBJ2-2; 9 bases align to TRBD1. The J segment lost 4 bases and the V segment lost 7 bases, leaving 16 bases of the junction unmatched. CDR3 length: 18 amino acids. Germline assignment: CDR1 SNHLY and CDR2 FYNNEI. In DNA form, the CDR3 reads TGTGCCAGCACCCCTCTCTGGGGGGACAGGGCTGGCACCGGGGAGCTGTTTTTT. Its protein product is CASTPLWGDRAGTGELFF. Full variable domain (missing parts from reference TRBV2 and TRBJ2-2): EPEVTQTPSHQVTQMGQEVILRCVPISNHLYFYWYRQILGQKVEFLVSFYNNEISEKSEIFDDQFSVERPDGSNFTLKIRSTKLEDSAMYFCASTPLWGDRAGTGELFFGEGSRLTVL.

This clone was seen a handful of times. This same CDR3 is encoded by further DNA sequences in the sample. CDR3 bases: TGTGCCAGCAGCGTATCTAGCCAAGAGACCCAGTACTTC. It translates to CASSVSSQETQYF. The rearrangement joins TRBV9 to TRBJ2-5; D not resolved. Trimming left V 1 base short and J 1 base short, with 5 bases between. This CDR3 has 13 residues. Germline assignment: CDR1 SGDLS and CDR2 YYNGEE.